Here is one T cell receptor beta chain with its context. Measured with immunoSEQ multiplex PCR; TCRdb has only the in-frame clones, and not every one. Of 150,000 to 200,000 clones detected, 75% to 95% appear once; the ten largest clones hold around 2%. This entry belongs to a study of control samples from healthy donors and cancer patients. The CDR3 length is 17 residues. Germline-derived CDR1 and CDR2 are LNHDA and SQIVND (reference sequence). The trim removed 9 bases at V and 2 bases at J, leaving 18 bases unmatched. This receptor was taken from a woman aged 40 to 50 in good health. Sequencing was performed on blood. The chain couples TRBV19 to TRBJ1-2; TRBD1 matches 7 bases. The CDR3 loop is CASQRFTGDSHNYGYTF. The CDR3 coding sequence is TGTGCCAGCCAGAGATTTACCGGGGACAGCCACAACTATGGCTACACCTTC.